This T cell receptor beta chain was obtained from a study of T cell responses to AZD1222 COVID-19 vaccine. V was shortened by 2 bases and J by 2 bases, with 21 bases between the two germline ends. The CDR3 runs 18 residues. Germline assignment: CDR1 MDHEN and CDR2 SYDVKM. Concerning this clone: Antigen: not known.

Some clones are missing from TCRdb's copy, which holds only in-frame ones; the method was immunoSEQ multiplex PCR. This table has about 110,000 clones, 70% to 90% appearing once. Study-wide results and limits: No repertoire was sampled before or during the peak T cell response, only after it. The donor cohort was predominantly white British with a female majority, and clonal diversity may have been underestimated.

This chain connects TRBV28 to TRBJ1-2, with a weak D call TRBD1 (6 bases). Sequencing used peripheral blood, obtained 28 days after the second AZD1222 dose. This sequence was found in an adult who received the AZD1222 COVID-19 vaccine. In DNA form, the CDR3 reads TGTGCCAGCAGTTTAAAGGGGAGGGGGGCCGCGCCAAACTATGGCTACACCTTC. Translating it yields CASSLKGRGAAPNYGYTF.